This record concerns one T cell receptor beta chain sequence. This clone appeared once. What antigen it recognizes has not been identified. No base quality information exists; no much larger clone differs at one position. The data derive from a study of T cell responses to AZD1222 COVID-19 vaccine (dated by TCRdb to the early 2020s). Describing the broader study: AZD1222 recipients with second doses at about 4 weeks or about 12 weeks were pooled, because spike-specific TCR depth and breadth did not differ between schedules. Enrollment into the trials was organized by age into subgroups of 18-55, 56-69 and 70-plus years, and those subgroups contained about 160, 30 and 59 TCR-sequenced participants, respectively. TCR sequencing was performed for about 250 trial participants, of whom around 200 were given two doses of AZD1222 and around 25 were given two doses of MenACWY control vaccine. Study-level results and caveats: Conclusions about previously exposed vaccinees are limited because only a handful of AZD1222 recipients were SARS-CoV-2 seropositive at baseline. After two AZD1222 doses, spike-specific TCR breadth and depth were significantly higher than at day 0 and than in MenACWY recipients. Participants were mostly white British and included more females than males, and it was suggested by the authors that clonal diversity may have been underestimated. Reportedly, almost half of the unique spike-specific TCRs recognized epitopes lying outside the regions that are mutated in the B.1.351 and B.1.1.7 variants. In the small 56-69-year group, the increase in depth fell short of significance, most likely because of low power. Because no day 14 peak-response samples were available, repertoires were characterized only after the peak T cell response. CD4 TCRs associated with the vaccine covered the entire spike protein, and the dominant responses were in regions 160-218 and 743-854.

The CDR3 regions of human TCRbeta chains were analyzed by immunosequencing. Per the source publication's procedure: TCRs in the repertoires were compared against a reference library of SARS-CoV-2-specific TCRs that had been generated with the MIRA antigen-specificity platform. Breadth meant the fraction of unique TCRs that were SARS-CoV-2-associated, whereas depth meant the fraction of total T cells that were SARS-CoV-2-associated. Each spike-specific TCR was assigned to its reactive spike region and to a CD4 or CD8 class using the MIRA data. Log10-transformed breadth and depth values were compared by one-way ANOVA with Sidak's multiple comparisons tests. TCRdb provides this immuneACCESS table in a form limited to in-frame rearrangements. Some clones are lacking; in checked studies, under half of them reflect an unresolved V gene, and why the rest are absent is not known. V and J calls and clone size are given by that table; D and trimming were obtained from the DNA. The sample records 150,000 or so clones, about 93% of which are singletons. Jointly, the top ten make up less than 6.5% of the sample.

The time point label for this specimen denotes: baseline before first vaccination. Samples from vaccinated people were obtained from the UK trials COV001 and COV002, which included a single-blind randomized controlled phase 2/3 trial of AZD1222 (ChAdOx1 nCoV-19) in healthy adults. For TCRbeta chain sequencing, PBMC samples were collected from trial participants at day 0 and at day 28 after the second dose. For CDR1 and CDR2, the germline V gene lists SQVTM and ANQGSEA. The CDR3, from cysteine to phenylalanine, totals 13 residues. This entry keeps only the CDR3 DNA: 39 bases, framed from base 1. V sheds 0 bases and J sheds 11 bases, leaving 14 bases between their ends.

The clonotype originates from an adult in good health. The V gene is TRBV29-1 and the J gene is TRBJ2-1; a tentative D match to TRBD2 spans 5 bases. The specimen comprised peripheral blood, sampled on day 0 of AZD1222 vaccination. CDR3 protein: CSVEDVRQRQQFF. The nucleotide sequence is given as TGCAGCGTTGAAGATGTACGTCAGCGGCAGCAGTTCTTC.